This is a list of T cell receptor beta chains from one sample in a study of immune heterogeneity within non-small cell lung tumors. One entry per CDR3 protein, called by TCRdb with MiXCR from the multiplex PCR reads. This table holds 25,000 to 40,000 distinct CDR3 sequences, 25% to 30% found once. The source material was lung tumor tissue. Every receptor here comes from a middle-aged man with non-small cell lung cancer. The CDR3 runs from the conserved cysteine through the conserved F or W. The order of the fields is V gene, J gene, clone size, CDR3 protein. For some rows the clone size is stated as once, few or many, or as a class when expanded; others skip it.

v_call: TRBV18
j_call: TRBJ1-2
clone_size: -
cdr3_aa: CASSPGHAAGRYTF

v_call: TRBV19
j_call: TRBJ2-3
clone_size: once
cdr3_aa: CDSSRGGSTDTQYF

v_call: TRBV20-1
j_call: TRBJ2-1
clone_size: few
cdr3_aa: CSAILAGEGLLNFDNEQFF

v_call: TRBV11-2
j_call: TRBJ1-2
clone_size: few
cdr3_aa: CASSFLTGGNYGYTF

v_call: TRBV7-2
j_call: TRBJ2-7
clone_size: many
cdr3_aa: CASSLLGQTHEQYF

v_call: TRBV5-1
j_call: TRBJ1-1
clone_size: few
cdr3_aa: CASSRLLGGGTEAFF

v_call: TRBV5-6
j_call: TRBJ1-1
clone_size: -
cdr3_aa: CASSPVERNTEAFF

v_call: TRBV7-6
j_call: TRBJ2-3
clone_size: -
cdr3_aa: CASSLRGRSPSTDTQYF

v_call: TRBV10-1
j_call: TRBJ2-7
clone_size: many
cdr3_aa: CASSESLGQVQYF

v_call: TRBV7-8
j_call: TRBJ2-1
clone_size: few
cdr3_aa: CASSLDGGRRNEQFF

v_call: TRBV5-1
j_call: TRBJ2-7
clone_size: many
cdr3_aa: CASSLAQGEYEQYF

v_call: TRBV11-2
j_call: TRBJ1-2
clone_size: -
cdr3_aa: CASSPSPGTDYTF

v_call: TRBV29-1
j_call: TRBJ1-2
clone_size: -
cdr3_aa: CSVETGAVYGYTF

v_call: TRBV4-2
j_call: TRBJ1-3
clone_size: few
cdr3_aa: CASSQEGGDRGNTIYF

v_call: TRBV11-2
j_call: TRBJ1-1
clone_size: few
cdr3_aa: CASSLPQGRGTEAFF

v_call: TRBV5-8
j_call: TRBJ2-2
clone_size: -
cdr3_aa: CASSLAGQNTGELFF

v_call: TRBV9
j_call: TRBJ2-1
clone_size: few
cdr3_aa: CASSRAGSSYNEQFF

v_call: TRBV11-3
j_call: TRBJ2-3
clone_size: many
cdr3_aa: CASSSYRGQSTDTQYF

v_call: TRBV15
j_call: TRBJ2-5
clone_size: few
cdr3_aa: CATSRDLGTSAETQYF

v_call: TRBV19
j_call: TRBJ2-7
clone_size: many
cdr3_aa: CASSAGLAGDEQYF